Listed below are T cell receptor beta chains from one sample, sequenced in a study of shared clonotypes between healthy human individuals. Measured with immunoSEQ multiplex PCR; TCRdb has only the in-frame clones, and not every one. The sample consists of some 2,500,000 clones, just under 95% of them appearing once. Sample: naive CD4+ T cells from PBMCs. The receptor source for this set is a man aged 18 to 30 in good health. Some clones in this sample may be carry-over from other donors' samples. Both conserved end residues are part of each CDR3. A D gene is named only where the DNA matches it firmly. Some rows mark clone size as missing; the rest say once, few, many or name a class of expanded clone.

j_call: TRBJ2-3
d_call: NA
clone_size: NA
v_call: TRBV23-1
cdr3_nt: TGCGCCAGCAGTCATGGGGGGAGGTCCAGCACAGATACGCAGTATTTT
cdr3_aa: CASSHGGRSSTDTQYF

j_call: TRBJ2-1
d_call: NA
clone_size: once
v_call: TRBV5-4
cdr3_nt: TGTGCCAGCAGCTTCGGTGCAGGGTTATACAATGAGCAGTTCTTC
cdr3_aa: CASSFGAGLYNEQFF

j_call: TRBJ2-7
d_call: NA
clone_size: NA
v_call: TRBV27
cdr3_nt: TGTGCCAGCAGTATGTGGGGGAACTACGAGCAGTACTTC
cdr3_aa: CASSMWGNYEQYF

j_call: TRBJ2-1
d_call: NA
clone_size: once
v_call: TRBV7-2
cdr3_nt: TGTGCCAGCAGGCCAACAGGGGGGGTCAATGAGCAGTTCTTC
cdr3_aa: CASRPTGGVNEQFF

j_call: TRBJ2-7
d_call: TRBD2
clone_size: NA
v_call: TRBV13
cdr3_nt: TGTGCCAGCAGCTACCAACCGACGCCGGGACTAGCGGAGTCCTACGAGCAGTACTTC
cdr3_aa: CASSYQPTPGLAESYEQYF

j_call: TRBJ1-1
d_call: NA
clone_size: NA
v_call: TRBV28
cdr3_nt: TGTGCCAGCAGGTCCCGGGGAAACACTGAAGCTTTCTTT
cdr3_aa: CASRSRGNTEAFF

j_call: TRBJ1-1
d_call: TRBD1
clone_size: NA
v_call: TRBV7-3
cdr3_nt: TGTGCCAGCAGCTTACTCAACAGGGGGCAAGGGACTGAAGCTTTCTTT
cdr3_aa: CASSLLNRGQGTEAFF

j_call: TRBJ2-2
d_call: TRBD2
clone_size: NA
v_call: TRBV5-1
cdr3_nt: TGCGCCAGCAGCTTGGGACTAGCGGGGTTTTCCGGGGAGCTGTTTTTT
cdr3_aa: CASSLGLAGFSGELFF

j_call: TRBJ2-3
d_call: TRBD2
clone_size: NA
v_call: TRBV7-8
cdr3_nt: TGTGCCAGCAGCTTATTCGGGCGGGAGATGGATACGCAGTATTTT
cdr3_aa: CASSLFGREMDTQYF

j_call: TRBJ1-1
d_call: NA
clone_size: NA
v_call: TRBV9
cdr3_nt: TGTGCCAGCAGCGAAACAACAGACACTGAAGCTTTCTTT
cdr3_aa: CASSETTDTEAFF

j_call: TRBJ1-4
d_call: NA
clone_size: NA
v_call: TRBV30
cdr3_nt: TGTGCCTGGGCCCAAGCCGGTGGTACTGAAAAACTGTTTTTT
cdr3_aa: CAWAQAGGTEKLFF

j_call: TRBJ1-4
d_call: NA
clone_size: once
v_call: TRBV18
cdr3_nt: TGTGCCAGCTCACAACGTCTAACGGGAGAAAAACTGTTTTTT
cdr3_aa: CASSQRLTGEKLFF

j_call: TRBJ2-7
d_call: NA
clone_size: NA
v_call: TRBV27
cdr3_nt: TGTGCCAGCAGTTTATCGGATCCTAGCCACGAGCAGTACTTC
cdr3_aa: CASSLSDPSHEQYF

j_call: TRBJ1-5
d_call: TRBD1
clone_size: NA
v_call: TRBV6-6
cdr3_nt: TGTGCCAGCAGTCCAGACAGGGGAGACAATCAGCCCCAGCATTTT
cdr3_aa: CASSPDRGDNQPQHF

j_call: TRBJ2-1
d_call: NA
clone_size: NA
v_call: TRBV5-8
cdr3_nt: TGTGCCAGCAGAGGGCGGGGCAACAATGAGCAGTTCTTC
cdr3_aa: CASRGRGNNEQFF

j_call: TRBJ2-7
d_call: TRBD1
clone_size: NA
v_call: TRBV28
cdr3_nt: TGTGCCAGCAGTTTGGAGGCCAGGGGGCCCTACGAGCAGTACTTC
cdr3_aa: CASSLEARGPYEQYF

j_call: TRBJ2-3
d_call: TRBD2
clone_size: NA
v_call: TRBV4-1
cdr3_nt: TGCGCCAGCAGCCAAGGAACAGGAGGGAGGCGGGAGGTTGCAGATACGCAGTATTTT
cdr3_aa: CASSQGTGGRREVADTQYF

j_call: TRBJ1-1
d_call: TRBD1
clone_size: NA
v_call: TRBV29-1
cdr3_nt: TGCAGCGCTGACAGGGGCCACACTGAAGCTTTCTTT
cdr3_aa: CSADRGHTEAFF

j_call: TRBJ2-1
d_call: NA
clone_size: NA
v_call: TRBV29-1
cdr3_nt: TGCAGCGTTGGGCGGGACAATGAGCAGTTCTTC
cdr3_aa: CSVGRDNEQFF

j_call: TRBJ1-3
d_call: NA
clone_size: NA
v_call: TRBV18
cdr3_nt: TGTGCCAGCTCACCCAACCCCTCGGAGGGAAACACCATATATTTT
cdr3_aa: CASSPNPSEGNTIYF

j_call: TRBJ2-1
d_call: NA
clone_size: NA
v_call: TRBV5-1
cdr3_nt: TGCGCCAGCAGCTTAAGGGGTACGGATGAGCAGTTCTTC
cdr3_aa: CASSLRGTDEQFF

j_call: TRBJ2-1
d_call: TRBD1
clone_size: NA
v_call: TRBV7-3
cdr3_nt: TGTGCCAGCAGCCCCCACAGGGGGCGGGATGAGCAGTTCTTC
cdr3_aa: CASSPHRGRDEQFF

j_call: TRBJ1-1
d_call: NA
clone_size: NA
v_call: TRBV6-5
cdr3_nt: TGTGCCAGCAGTTCCAGCCCCGGGGTTTCTGAAGCTTTCTTT
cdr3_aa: CASSSSPGVSEAFF